A selection of T cell receptor beta chains follows, all from one sample in a study of cytomegalovirus exposure and HLA in healthy donors. TCRdb's table, derived via immunoSEQ multiplex PCR, lists solely in-frame clones and lacks some. The profile shows 130,000 or so clones, 72% of them singletons. Sequencing was performed on PBMCs. The receptor source for this set is a man between 50 and 59 years old in good health and CMV-seropositive. The CDR3 runs from the conserved cysteine through the conserved F or W. A D gene is named only where the DNA matches it firmly. Rows give clone size only sometimes, using once, few, many, or a class for an expanded clone.

NA | 18 | TRBJ1-4 | TRBV6-1 | NA | TGTGCCAGCAGTGCTCGGGCCAGACAGGCCTCAACTAATGAAAAACTGTTTTTT | CASSARARQASTNEKLFF
NA | 15 | TRBJ2-1 | TRBV11-3 | TRBD2 | TGTGCCAGCAGCTCTGTAGCGGGGGGGCTGAATGAGCAGTTCTTC | CASSSVAGGLNEQFF
NA | 13 | TRBJ2-7 | TRBV9 | TRBD1 | TGTGCCAGCGGTGGGACAGGACCATACGAGCAGTACTTC | CASGGTGPYEQYF
NA | 15 | TRBJ1-3 | TRBV6-5 | NA | TGTGCCAGCGGCCCACAGGGTGGGAAAGGAAACACCATATATTTT | CASGPQGGKGNTIYF
NA | 14 | TRBJ2-7 | TRBV7-8 | TRBD2 | TGTGCCAGCAGCTTAGTAGCGGGGCCCTACGAGCAGTACTTC | CASSLVAGPYEQYF
few | 13 | TRBJ2-1 | TRBV23-1 | NA | TGCCCCCGCGGGGGCAGGACCTACAATGAGCAGTTCTTC | CPRGGRTYNEQFF
NA | 13 | TRBJ1-5 | TRBV7-9 | NA | TGTGCCAGCAGCTTAAACTGGAATCAGCCCCAGCATTTT | CASSLNWNQPQHF
NA | 15 | TRBJ2-5 | TRBV2 | TRBD2 | TGTGCCAGCAGTGAGGGCGGGAGGGCCAGAGAGACCCAGTACTTC | CASSEGGRARETQYF
NA | 17 | TRBJ2-7 | TRBV11-3 | NA | TGTGCCAGCAGCTTAGATCAGTTAGAGAAGGAGTCCTACGAGCAGTACTTC | CASSLDQLEKESYEQYF
NA | 15 | TRBJ2-2 | TRBV9 | TRBD1 | TGTGCCAGCAGCCGGGACAGGGGTCAGGCCGGGGAGCTGTTTTTT | CASSRDRGQAGELFF
NA | 14 | TRBJ1-1 | TRBV10-2 | NA | TGCGCCAGCATAGGGGAACAGATGAACACTGAAGCTTTCTTT | CASIGEQMNTEAFF
NA | 12 | TRBJ2-1 | TRBV7-2 | TRBD1 | TGTGCCAGCAGTTTGGGGACAGGCTTTCTGTTCTTC | CASSLGTGFLFF
few | 14 | TRBJ2-6 | TRBV19 | TRBD1 | TGTGCCACCGGGACAGGGATTGGGGCCAACGTCCTGACTTTC | CATGTGIGANVLTF
NA | 14 | TRBJ2-7 | TRBV6-5 | TRBD1 | TGTGCCAGCAGTTACTCGGGACAGGGAAGCGAGCAGTACTTC | CASSYSGQGSEQYF
NA | 15 | TRBJ1-2 | TRBV4-3 | NA | TGCGCCAGCAGCCAAGAGACAGGAGGAAACTATGGCTACACCTTC | CASSQETGGNYGYTF
few | 14 | TRBJ2-7 | TRBV4-1 | NA | TGCGCCAGCAGCCAAGGCGGAGGGGCCTACGAGCAGTACTTC | CASSQGGGAYEQYF
NA | 14 | TRBJ1-5 | TRBV6-5 | NA | TGTGCCAGCAGTGCGCACAGGGATTCTCAGCCCCAGCATTTT | CASSAHRDSQPQHF
NA | 18 | TRBJ2-4 | TRBV2 | NA | TGTGCCAGCAGTCCCTACCGGACTACTTTGGTAGCCAAAAACATTCAGTACTTC | CASSPYRTTLVAKNIQYF
NA | 15 | TRBJ2-7 | TRBV25-1 | TRBD1 | TGTGCCAGCAGTGACCCGGGACAGAGCATCCACGAGCAGTACTTC | CASSDPGQSIHEQYF
NA | 16 | TRBJ2-7 | TRBV7-8 | TRBD1 | TGTGCCAGCAGCTTAGACGGGACAGGGATATCCTACGAGCAGTACTTC | CASSLDGTGISYEQYF
NA | 15 | TRBJ2-3 | TRBV7-3 | TRBD2 | TGTGCCAGCAGCCCAAGCGGGAGGAGGACAGATACGCAGTATTTT | CASSPSGRRTDTQYF
few | 14 | TRBJ2-6 | TRBV6-4 | NA | TGTGCCAGCAGTGCAGTATTTGGGGCCAACGTCCTGACTTTC | CASSAVFGANVLTF
NA | 15 | TRBJ2-1 | TRBV4-2 | NA | TGTGCCAGCAGCCAAGATGGACAGCGCGACAATGAGCAGTTCTTC | CASSQDGQRDNEQFF
NA | 15 | TRBJ2-7 | TRBV5-1 | TRBD2 | TGCGCCAGCAGCTCATTAGCGGGAGGGCCGTACGAGCAGTACTTC | CASSSLAGGPYEQYF
NA | 14 | TRBJ2-2 | TRBV29-1 | NA | TGCAGCGTTAGACAGGTGTATGACACCGGGGAGCTGTTTTTT | CSVRQVYDTGELFF
NA | 12 | TRBJ2-1 | TRBV28 | NA | TGTGCCAGCAGTCGGGACACGAATGAGCAGTTCTTC | CASSRDTNEQFF
NA | 13 | TRBJ1-2 | TRBV18 | NA | TGTGCCAGCTCACCCGACGACACGAATGGCTACACCTTC | CASSPDDTNGYTF
NA | 15 | TRBJ1-2 | TRBV25-1 | TRBD1 | TGTGCCAGCAGCCCAGGGACAGCTATTGGCTATGGCTACACCTTC | CASSPGTAIGYGYTF
NA | 15 | TRBJ2-3 | TRBV7-9 | NA | TGTGCCAGCAGCCCGGACAGAGAGTTTACAGATACGCAGTATTTT | CASSPDREFTDTQYF
NA | 15 | TRBJ2-7 | TRBV5-4 | TRBD2 | TGTGCCAGCAGCTGGGGACTAGCGGGATCCTACGAGCAGTACTTC | CASSWGLAGSYEQYF
NA | 15 | TRBJ2-1 | TRBV5-4 | NA | TGTGCCAGCAGCCTTGATGGGACACATTACAATGAGCAGTTCTTC | CASSLDGTHYNEQFF
NA | 15 | TRBJ1-1 | TRBV5-1 | NA | TGCGCCAGCAGCCCCGATGTAAACGAAGGGAGAGAAGCTTTCTTT | CASSPDVNEGREAFF
NA | 12 | TRBJ1-4 | TRBV10-2 | NA | TGCGCCAGCAGTGACAGGGCTGAAAAACTGTTTTTT | CASSDRAEKLFF
NA | 16 | TRBJ2-7 | TRBV4-2 | NA | TGTGCCAGCAGGGGAGAGCTCGGGGTAACTCCCTACGAGCAGTACTTC | CASRGELGVTPYEQYF
NA | 15 | TRBJ2-5 | TRBV6-6 | NA | TGTGCCAGCAGTTACTCCAGGGCTGCAGGTGGGACCCAGTACTTC | CASSYSRAAGGTQYF
NA | 16 | TRBJ2-1 | TRBV5-1 | TRBD2 | TGCGCCAGCAGCTCGGGACTAGCGAGCTCCTACAATGAGCAGTTCTTC | CASSSGLASSYNEQFF
once | 16 | TRBJ2-1 | TRBV5-1 | TRBD2 | TGCGCCAGCAGCTGGATGGTGGCGGGAGGGTACAATGAGCAGTTCTTC | CASSWMVAGGYNEQFF
NA | 15 | TRBJ2-7 | TRBV5-1 | NA | TGCGCCAGCAGCTTCGGGGTTGAGGGTTCGTACGAGCAGTACTTC | CASSFGVEGSYEQYF
NA | 16 | TRBJ1-2 | TRBV5-1 | TRBD1 | TGCGCCAGCAGCTTGGATCCGTACGACAGGGGTAATGGCTACACCTTC | CASSLDPYDRGNGYTF
NA | 15 | TRBJ1-5 | TRBV7-2 | TRBD1 | TGTGCCAGCAGCTCGACAGGGATAAGCAATCAGCCCCAGCATTTT | CASSSTGISNQPQHF
NA | 15 | TRBJ1-2 | TRBV7-9 | NA | TGTGCCAGCAGCCTCCAGGGTGTCGCTAACTATGGCTACACCTTC | CASSLQGVANYGYTF
NA | 11 | TRBJ2-7 | TRBV10-3 | NA | TGTGCCATCAGCGGGAGCTACGAGCAGTACTTC | CAISGSYEQYF
few | 13 | TRBJ1-1 | TRBV2 | NA | TGTGCCAGCAGTGAGACAGGTTACACTGAAGCTTTCTTT | CASSETGYTEAFF
few | 14 | TRBJ1-1 | TRBV4-1 | NA | TGCGCCAGCAGCCAAGATGTGGCCTTCACTGAAGCTTTCTTT | CASSQDVAFTEAFF
NA | 15 | TRBJ1-5 | TRBV6-5 | NA | TGTGCCAGCAGGAAGATGGGCCAGCCCAATCAGCCCCAGCATTTT | CASRKMGQPNQPQHF